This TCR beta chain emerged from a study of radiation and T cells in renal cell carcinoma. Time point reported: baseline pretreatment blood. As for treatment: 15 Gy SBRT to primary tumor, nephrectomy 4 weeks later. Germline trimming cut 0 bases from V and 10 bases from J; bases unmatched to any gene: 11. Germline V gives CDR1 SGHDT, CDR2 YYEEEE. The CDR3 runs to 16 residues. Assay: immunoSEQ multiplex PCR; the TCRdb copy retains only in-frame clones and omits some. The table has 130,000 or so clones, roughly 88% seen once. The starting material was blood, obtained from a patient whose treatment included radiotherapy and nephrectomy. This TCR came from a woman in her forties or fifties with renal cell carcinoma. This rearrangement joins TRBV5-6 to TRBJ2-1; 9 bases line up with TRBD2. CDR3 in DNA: TGTGCCAGCAGCTTGGGACTAGCGGCCACGGTAAGGGAGCAGTTCTTC. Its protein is CASSLGLAATVREQFF.